This TCR beta chain is from a study of shared clonotypes between healthy human individuals. The study, taken as a whole, reports: Rarefaction indicated that sorted-subset sequencing remained incomplete although depth was large.

Healthy HIV-negative adults with no recent acute infections or vaccinations were recruited as donors. V shed 1 base and J 2 bases; nucleotides not matched to a gene: 4. This CDR3 spans 15 amino acids. CDR1 GTSNPN and CDR2 SVGIG come from the germline V gene (reference sequence). Libraries were prepared by immunoSEQ multiplex PCR; TCRdb keeps only in-frame clonotypes and omits some of them. The sample carries 2 million to 2.5 million clones, 85% to 95% recorded once. Notes on this clone: Its specificity is not known.

This chain joins TRBV30 and TRBJ2-5; 10 bases agree with TRBD2. This TCR was sampled from a man between 18 and 35 years old in good health. Some clones in this sample may be carry-over from other donors' samples. The sequencing input was naive CD4+ T cells from PBMCs. Subset: CD45RA+ positively selected. The CDR3 DNA sequence: TGTGCCTGGAGTGGACTAGCGGGCCTTCAAGAGACCCAGTACTTC. This encodes CAWSGLAGLQETQYF. The full variable domain, completed using reference TRBV30 and TRBJ2-5, is SQTIHQWPATLVQPVGSPLSLECTVEGTSNPNLYWYRQAAGRGLQLLFYSVGIGQISSEVPQNLSASRPQDRQFILSSKKLLLSDSGFYLCAWSGLAGLQETQYFGPGTRLLVL.